Sequencing of this T cell receptor (beta chain) was carried out in a study of shared clonotypes between healthy human individuals. CDR1 and CDR2 from the germline V gene are SNHLY and FYNNEI. CDR3 length: 15 residues. V was clipped by 2 bases and J by 7 bases; unmatched bases: 10. The authors distributed each subset's genomic DNA evenly over several immunoSEQ plates. Generated by immunoSEQ multiplex PCR, the TCRdb table keeps only in-frame clones and is missing some. The sample yields under 1,100,000 clones, approximately 70% seen once. The chain employs TRBV2 and TRBJ2-5; 7 nucleotides match TRBD2. The sample consisted of memory CD4+ T cells sorted from blood. Subset specified: CD45RA-negative fraction. The source is a man in his late teens or twenties in good health. The CDR3 loop is CASSEKGRESWTQYF. CDR3 DNA: TGTGCCAGCAGTGAAAAGGGGAGGGAGTCATGGACCCAGTACTTC.